The entry that follows covers one T cell receptor beta chain sequence. The entry originates in a study of PD-L1 blockade in urothelial cancer. Turning to the study itself: At 6 weeks and at 3 weeks (second dose) after treatment start, blood was analyzed.

Sample time point: pretreatment peripheral blood. All patients handed over anywhere from 1 to 8 samples, pretreatment and on-treatment. Synthetic spike-ins, TCR analog templates, were added into each PCR. Assay: immunoSEQ multiplex PCR; the TCRdb copy retains only in-frame clones and omits some. Of roughly 39,000 clones in the sample, approximately 91% are singletons; the top ten hold roughly 10%. The V segment lost 3 bases and the J segment 12 bases; nucleotides outside the gene matches: 14. The CDR3 covers 16 residues. The germline gives CDR1 SGHDN, CDR2 FVKESK. This sample comprised PBMCs, obtained around atezolizumab (anti-PD-L1) treatment. This receptor was obtained from a woman aged 55 to 70 with urothelial cancer. The genes are TRBV14 and TRBJ2-1, with 10 bases lining up with TRBD1. The CDR3 coding sequence is TGTGCCAGCAGCCACCTGGGACAGGGGTCGAACCTTAGGCAGTTCTTC. The encoded protein is CASSHLGQGSNLRQFF.